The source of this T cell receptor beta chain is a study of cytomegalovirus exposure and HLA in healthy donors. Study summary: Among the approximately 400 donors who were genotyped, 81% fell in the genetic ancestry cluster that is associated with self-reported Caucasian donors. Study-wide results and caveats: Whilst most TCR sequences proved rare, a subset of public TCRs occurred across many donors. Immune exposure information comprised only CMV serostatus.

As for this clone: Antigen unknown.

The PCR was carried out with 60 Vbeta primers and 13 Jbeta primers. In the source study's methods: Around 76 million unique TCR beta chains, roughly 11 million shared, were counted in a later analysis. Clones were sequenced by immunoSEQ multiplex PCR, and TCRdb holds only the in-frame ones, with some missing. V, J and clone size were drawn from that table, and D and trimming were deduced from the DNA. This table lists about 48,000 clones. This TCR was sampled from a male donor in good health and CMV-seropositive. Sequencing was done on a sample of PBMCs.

The CDR3 DNA reads as TGTGCCAGCAGCTACTCCCCCCGGACAGCCCGTGGTGAAAAACTGTTTTTT. Translated: CASSYSPRTARGEKLFF. This sequence joins TRBV7-2 and TRBJ1-4; weak D call: TRBD1 (6 bases). Germline CDR1 and CDR2: SGHTA and FQGNSA. The CDR3 covers 17 residues. Trimming removed 4 bases from V and 7 bases from J, with 22 bases in between.